This TCR beta chain was captured by sequencing in a study of T cells in Graves' hyperthyroidism and ophthalmopathy. TCR beta CDR3 regions were amplified from RNA. Researchers ran a first-round RT-PCR on the TCR CDR3 using the HTBI primer set. TCRdb passed the multiplex PCR reads through MiXCR, listing each CDR3 protein once. The table includes approximately 870,000 distinct CDR3 sequences, 38% detected once. The authors deemed Graves' hyperthyroidism stable absent ophthalmopathy progression within 18 months. In patients aged 18 to 65, hyperthyroidism was newly diagnosed, with duration under 2 months. PBMCs were collected from an approximately 9 ml volume of fresh peripheral blood. Study-level results: Peripheral blood also featured most of the thyroid clonotypes expanded above 0.001.

This clonotype was seen only a few times. No antigen is known for it. The specimen sequenced was blood. This sequence was found in a man aged 18 to 30 with Graves' hyperthyroidism.

CDR3 residues: CASSLVGTDEQYF. The DNA of the CDR3 is TGTGCCAGCAGTTTAGTGGGAACCGACGAGCAGTACTTC. The V gene is TRBV2, the J gene TRBJ2-7, with no clear D. The CDR3 extends over 13 amino acids. V was pared by 5 bases and J by 5 bases, with 13 bases between. Germline loops: CDR1 SNHLY, CDR2 FYNNEI.